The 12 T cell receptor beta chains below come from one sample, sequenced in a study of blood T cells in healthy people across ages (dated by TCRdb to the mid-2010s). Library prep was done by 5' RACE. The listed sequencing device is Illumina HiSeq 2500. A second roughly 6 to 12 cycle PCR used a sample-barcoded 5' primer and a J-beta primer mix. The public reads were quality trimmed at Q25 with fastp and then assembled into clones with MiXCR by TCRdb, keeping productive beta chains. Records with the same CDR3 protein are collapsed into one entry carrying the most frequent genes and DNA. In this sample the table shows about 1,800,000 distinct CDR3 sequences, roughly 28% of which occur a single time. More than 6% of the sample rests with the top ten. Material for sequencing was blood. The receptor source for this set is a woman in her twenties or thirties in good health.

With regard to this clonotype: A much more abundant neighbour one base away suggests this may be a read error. CDR3 amino acids: CASSSNRENYYEQFF. CDR3 sequence (DNA): TGTGCCAGCAGTTCCAACCGGGAGAACTACTACGAGCAGTTCTTC. The J gene is TRBJ2-1, the V gene TRBV28; weak D call: TRBD2 (6 bases). V was clipped by 4 bases and J by 10 bases, with 20 bases between them. This CDR3 is 15 amino acids long. CDR1 is MDHEN, CDR2 SYDVKM, per germline.

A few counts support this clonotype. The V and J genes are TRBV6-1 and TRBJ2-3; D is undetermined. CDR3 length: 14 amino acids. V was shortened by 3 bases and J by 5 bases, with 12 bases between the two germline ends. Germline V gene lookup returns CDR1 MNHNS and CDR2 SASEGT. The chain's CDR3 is CASSEYGGIDTQYF. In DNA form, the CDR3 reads TGTGCCAGCAGTGAGTATGGCGGTATAGATACGCAGTATTTT.

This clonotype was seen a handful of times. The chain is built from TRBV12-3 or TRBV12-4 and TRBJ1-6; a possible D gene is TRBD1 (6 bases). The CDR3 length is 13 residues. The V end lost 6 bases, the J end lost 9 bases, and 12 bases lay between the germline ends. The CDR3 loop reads CASRLEGGSPLHF. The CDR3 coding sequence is TGTGCCAGCAGACTCGAGGGGGGTTCACCCCTCCACTTT.

The chain's CDR3 is CASSLTGIHLEAFF. DNA for the CDR3: TGTGCCAGCAGCTTAACAGGGATTCATCTTGAAGCTTTCTTT. The V gene is TRBV7-9, the J gene TRBJ1-1; the D gene is possibly TRBD1 (6 bases). Germline assignment: CDR1 SEHNR and CDR2 FQNEAQ (reference sequence). Trimming removed 2 bases at V and 7 bases at J, with 14 bases between. The CDR3 consists of 14 residues.

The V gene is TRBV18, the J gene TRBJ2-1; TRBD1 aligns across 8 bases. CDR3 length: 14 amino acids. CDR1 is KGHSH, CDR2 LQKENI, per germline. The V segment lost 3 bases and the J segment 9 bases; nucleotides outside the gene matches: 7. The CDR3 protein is CASSPGQGSREQFF. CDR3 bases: TGTGCCAGCTCACCCGGACAGGGTAGCCGTGAGCAGTTCTTC.

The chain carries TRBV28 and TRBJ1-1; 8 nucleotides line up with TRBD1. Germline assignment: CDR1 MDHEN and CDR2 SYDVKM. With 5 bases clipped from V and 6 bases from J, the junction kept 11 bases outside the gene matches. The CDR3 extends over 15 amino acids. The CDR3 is CASSLPPTGVPEAFF. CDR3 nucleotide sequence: TGTGCCAGCAGTCTACCCCCGACAGGGGTCCCTGAAGCTTTCTTT.

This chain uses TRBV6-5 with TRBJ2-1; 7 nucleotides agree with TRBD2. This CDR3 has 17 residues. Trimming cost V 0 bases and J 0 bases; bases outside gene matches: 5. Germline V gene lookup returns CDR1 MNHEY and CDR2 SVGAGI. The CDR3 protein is CASSYSLAESSYNEQFF. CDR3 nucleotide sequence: TGTGCCAGCAGTTACTCGCTAGCGGAAAGCTCCTACAATGAGCAGTTCTTC.

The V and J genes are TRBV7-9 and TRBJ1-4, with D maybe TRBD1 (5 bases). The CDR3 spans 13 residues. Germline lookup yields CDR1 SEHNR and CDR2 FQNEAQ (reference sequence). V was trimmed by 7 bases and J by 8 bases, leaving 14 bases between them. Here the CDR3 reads CASNRGQGEKLFF. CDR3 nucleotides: TGTGCCAGCAACCGGGGCCAGGGAGAAAAACTGTTTTTT.

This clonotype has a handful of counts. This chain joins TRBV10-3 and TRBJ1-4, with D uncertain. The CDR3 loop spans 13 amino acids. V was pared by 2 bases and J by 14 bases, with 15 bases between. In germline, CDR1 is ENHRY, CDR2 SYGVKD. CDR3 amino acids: CAISEGPGFGLFF. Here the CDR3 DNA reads TGTGCCATCAGTGAGGGGCCAGGTTTTGGGCTGTTTTTT.

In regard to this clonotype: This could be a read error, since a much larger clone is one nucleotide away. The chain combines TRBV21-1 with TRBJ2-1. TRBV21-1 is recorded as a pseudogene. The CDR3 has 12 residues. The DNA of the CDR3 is TGTGCCAGCAGCAAACGCTCCAGGACCCAGTTCTTC. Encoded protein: CASSKRSRTQFF.

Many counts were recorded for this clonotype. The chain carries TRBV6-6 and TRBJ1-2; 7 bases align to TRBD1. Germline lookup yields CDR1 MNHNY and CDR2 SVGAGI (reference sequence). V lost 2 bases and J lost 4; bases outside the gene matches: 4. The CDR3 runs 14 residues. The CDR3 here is CASSYTGTAYGYTF. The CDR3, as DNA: TGTGCCAGCAGTTACACCGGGACAGCCTATGGCTACACCTTC.

This CDR3 is CASSRWDSATGELFF. CDR3 bases: TGCGCCAGCAGCAGGTGGGACAGTGCCACCGGGGAGCTGTTTTTT. The V gene is TRBV5-1, the J gene TRBJ2-2; 7 positions agree with TRBD1. The CDR3 is 15 residues long. Trimming at V came to 4 bases and at J to 4 bases, leaving 7 bases not matched to a gene. The germline CDR1 and CDR2 sequences are SGHRS and YFSETQ.